These 9 T cell receptor beta chains were sequenced from one sample in a study of long-term antiretroviral therapy in people with HIV. Samples were assayed with immunoSEQ v3.0 at survey level. Clones were read by immunoSEQ multiplex PCR, and TCRdb kept only the in-frame ones, dropping some. Here the sample spans just under 30,000 clones, approximately 86% being singletons. Here the sequenced sample was unsorted PBMCs, taken roughly 5 years before starting antiretroviral therapy. All receptors derive from a man between 45 and 60 years old with HIV.

V gene TRBV5-1 combines with J gene TRBJ2-7; 7 positions match TRBD1. This CDR3 spans 16 amino acids. Germline trimming cut 0 bases from V and 2 bases from J; bases unmatched to any gene: 8. Germline CDR1 reads SGHRS; CDR2 reads YFSETQ. Written as DNA, the CDR3 is TGCGCCAGCAGCTTGGACCCCACAGGGGTCGCCTACGAGCAGTACTTC. It is translated as CASSLDPTGVAYEQYF.

This chain links TRBV10-2 with TRBJ2-5, with D perhaps matching TRBD1 (5 bases). The last part of the DNA fits TRBJ2-7 better; the J call may be wrong. The V gene's germline CDR1 is WSHSY and CDR2 SAAADI. The CDR3 runs 13 residues. CDR3 in amino acids: CASSDGAPYEQYF. CDR3 coding DNA: TGCGCCAGCAGTGATGGGGCGCCCTACGAGCAGTACTTC.

There are a few counts of this clone. The chain is built from TRBV7-3 and TRBJ1-1; 9 nucleotides align to TRBD1. Trimming cost V 2 bases and J 1 base; bases outside gene matches: 2. Germline V gives CDR1 SGHTA, CDR2 FQGTGA. The CDR3 runs to 15 residues. The CDR3 sequence: CASSLLGQGNTEAFF. The CDR3 DNA reads as TGTGCCAGCAGCTTATTGGGACAGGGGAACACTGAAGCTTTCTTT.

J is TRBJ2-3 and V is TRBV5-1; D is uncertain. The CDR3 runs 17 residues. Trimming cost V 3 bases and J 2 bases, with 19 bases left between them. Germline-derived CDR1 and CDR2 are SGHRS and YFSETQ. DNA of the CDR3: TGCGCCAGCAGCTATTGGGGTAGCACGGTCCCCACAGATACGCAGTATTTT. This gives the protein CASSYWGSTVPTDTQYF.

The chain has TRBV27 and TRBJ2-2; D perhaps matches TRBD1 (6 bases). CDR3 size: 16 residues. Germline CDR1 MNHEY, CDR2 SMNVEV (reference sequence). V shed 6 bases and J shed 5 bases, with 19 bases lying between them. CDR3 sequence: CASRKQGLQGTGELFF. The CDR3 DNA reads as TGTGCCAGCAGGAAACAGGGCCTCCAGGGGACCGGGGAGCTGTTTTTT.

The V and J genes are TRBV7-3 and TRBJ1-1; a weak D match, TRBD1 (6 bases). Trimming removed 1 base from V and 8 bases from J, with 11 bases in between. CDR1 is SGHTA and CDR2 is FQGTGA in the germline V gene. CDR3 length: 13 amino acids. The CDR3 nucleotides are TGTGCCAGCAGCTTAAGGCCAGGGGACGAAGCTTTCTTT. Translating it yields CASSLRPGDEAFF.

The chain employs TRBV5-1 and TRBJ2-1; 7 positions match TRBD2. There are 15 residues in the CDR3. Unmatched junction bases numbered 10, after V lost 9 bases and J lost 1 base. Per the germline V gene, CDR1 is SGHRS and CDR2 is YFSETQ. The CDR3 here is CATGEGSSSYNEQFF. CDR3 bases: TGCGCCACCGGGGAGGGTTCGAGTTCCTACAATGAGCAGTTCTTC.

The V gene is TRBV5-1, the J gene TRBJ2-7; 7 bases are a match to TRBD1. The CDR3 consists of 15 residues. Germline V gene lookup returns CDR1 SGHRS and CDR2 YFSETQ. Unmatched junction bases numbered 5, after V lost 0 bases and J lost 2 bases. In DNA form, the CDR3 reads TGCGCCAGCAGCTTGGAGGGGGCGCCGGCCTACGAGCAGTACTTC. Protein product: CASSLEGAPAYEQYF.

In DNA, the CDR3 is TGTGCCAGCAGCTTGGCCGCAGGGGGCCGCTATGGCTACACCTTC. The encoded protein is CASSLAAGGRYGYTF. This chain joins TRBV5-6 and TRBJ1-2; 8 bases fit TRBD1. Trimming at V came to 0 bases and at J to 4 bases, leaving 5 bases not matched to a gene. CDR3 size: 15 residues. CDR1 and CDR2 (germline): SGHDT, YYEEEE.